These 20 T cell receptor beta chains came from one sample sequenced in a study of blood T cell repertoires in COVID-19. Profiling relied on immunoSEQ multiplex PCR, and the TCRdb table lists in-frame clones only, not all of them. In the table there are 300,000 to 450,000 clones, about 88% of which are singletons. The specimen sequenced was PBMCs or T cells enriched from blood (not recorded which). The receptors shown here come from a woman aged 18-35 years who had recovered from COVID-19.

The chain recombines TRBV6-6 with TRBJ1-2, with TRBD1 identical over 7 bases. This CDR3 comprises 13 residues. The V and J ends lost 4 bases and 7 bases, in that order; junction bases with no gene match: 6. Germline CDR1 is MNHNY and CDR2 is SVGAGI (reference sequence). This chain's CDR3 is CASSLRQGGGYTF. The CDR3 DNA reads TGTGCCAGCAGTTTGCGACAGGGCGGTGGCTACACCTTC.

V is TRBV4-3 and J is TRBJ1-5; possible D gene TRBD1, 5 bases. Trimming shortened V by 1 base and J by 6 bases, and 7 bases separated the two germline ends. This CDR3 comprises 13 residues. Germline V gene data show CDR1 as LGHNA and CDR2 as YSLEER. CDR3 coding DNA: TGCGCCAGCAGCCAAGGGGGGGGTCAGCCCCAGCATTTT. Translation gives CASSQGGGQPQHF.

The chain combines TRBV5-1 with TRBJ2-3; perhaps TRBD1 as D (6 bases). Germline CDR1 and CDR2: SGHRS and YFSETQ. V was trimmed by 6 bases and J by 7 bases, leaving 12 bases between them. This CDR3 is 12 amino acids long. The CDR3 is CASTLQGHTQYF. CDR3 DNA sequence: TGCGCCAGCACTCTCCAGGGGCATACGCAGTATTTT.

The chain combines TRBV4-1 with TRBJ1-2, with a weak D call TRBD1 (6 bases). The CDR3 runs to 16 residues. V lost 1 base and J 0 bases, leaving 12 bases between the germline ends. The V gene's germline CDR1 is MGHRA and CDR2 YSYEKL. CDR3 protein: CASSQVNTGPNYGYTF. CDR3 bases: TGCGCCAGCAGCCAAGTGAATACAGGGCCTAACTATGGCTACACCTTC.

The chain carries TRBV5-1 and TRBJ1-3; possibly TRBD1 for D (6 bases). Germline V gene lookup returns CDR1 SGHRS and CDR2 YFSETQ. V lost 5 bases, J lost 3 bases, and 12 bases lay in between. The CDR3 covers 14 residues. CDR3 region: CASRPTGFGNTIYF. Here the CDR3 DNA reads TGCGCCAGCAGGCCCACAGGGTTTGGAAACACCATATATTTT. The entire variable domain, with the rest obtained from reference TRBV5-1 and TRBJ1-3, is as follows: KAGVTQTPRYLIKTRGQQVTLSCSPISGHRSVSWYQQTPGQGLQFLFEYFSETQRNKGNFPGRFSGRQFSNSRSEMNVSTLELGDSALYLCASRPTGFGNTIYFGEGSWLTVV.

The chain is built from TRBV7-3 and TRBJ2-5; 8 bases match TRBD1. J was trimmed by 5 bases and V by 6 bases; bases with no gene match: 17. The CDR3 length is 17 residues. Germline V gene sequence: CDR1 SGHTA, CDR2 FQGTGA. The CDR3 reads CASSFGPGQGADETQYF. The CDR3 region has the DNA TGTGCCAGCAGTTTTGGCCCCGGGCAGGGGGCGGACGAGACCCAGTACTTC.

CDR3 protein: CASTSGASGANVLTF. The CDR3, as DNA: TGTGCCAGCACATCCGGAGCCTCTGGGGCCAACGTCCTGACTTTC. The chain combines TRBV28 with TRBJ2-6; D not certain. This CDR3 spans 15 amino acids. V lost 7 bases and J lost 0, with 10 bases in between. Germline CDR1 MDHEN, CDR2 SYDVKM.

The chain couples TRBV18 to TRBJ1-4, with D perhaps matching TRBD1 (5 bases). Trimming stripped 4 bases from V and 6 bases from J, with 12 bases between. CDR1 is KGHSH, CDR2 LQKENI, per germline. CDR3 length: 14 residues. The CDR3 is CASSLGGADEKLFF. The CDR3 region has the DNA TGTGCCAGCTCACTCGGAGGGGCCGATGAAAAACTGTTTTTT.

V gene TRBV5-4 combines with J gene TRBJ2-7, with D possibly TRBD2 on 6 matching bases. CDR3 length: 16 residues. The germline gives CDR1 SGHNT, CDR2 YYREEE (reference sequence). Trimming cost V 2 bases and J 5 bases, with 20 bases left between them. This CDR3 reads CASSLFPGLRFDEQYF. The DNA of the CDR3 is TGTGCCAGCAGCTTATTCCCCGGACTAAGGTTCGACGAGCAGTACTTC.

The chain combines TRBV19 with TRBJ2-5; perhaps TRBD1 as D (8 bases). V was trimmed by 9 bases and J by 5 bases, leaving 22 bases between them. Germline CDR1 LNHDA, CDR2 SQIVND (reference sequence). The CDR3 runs to 15 residues. This chain's CDR3 is CASPPPDRGGETQYF. For the CDR3, the DNA is TGTGCCAGCCCACCCCCCGACAGGGGAGGGGAGACCCAGTACTTC.

The chain recombines TRBV6-1 with TRBJ1-2; no clear D gene. Per the germline V gene, CDR1 is MNHNS and CDR2 is SASEGT. The CDR3 spans 15 residues. Between the trimmed V and J ends, which lost 1 base and 4 bases, there was a span of 13 bases. The CDR3 DNA is TGTGCCAGCAGTGAAGGCCCCACAGCTTCCTATGGCTACACCTTC. Translation gives CASSEGPTASYGYTF.

The chain combines TRBV9 with TRBJ2-7; 9 nucleotides agree with TRBD1. CDR3 length equals 15 residues. Losses at the gene ends were 4 bases for V and 4 bases for J; bases not matched to a gene: 9. Germline lookup yields CDR1 SGDLS and CDR2 YYNGEE. CDR3 region: CASSPRTGEMYEQYF. Here the CDR3 DNA reads TGTGCCAGCAGCCCCCGGACAGGGGAGATGTACGAGCAGTACTTC. The variable domain in full, with the rest retrieved from reference TRBV9 and TRBJ2-7, is DSGVTQTPKHLITATGQRVTLRCSPRSGDLSVYWYQQSLDQGLQFLIQYYNGEERAKGNILERFSAQQFPDLHSELNLSSLELGDSALYFCASSPRTGEMYEQYFGPGTRLTVT.

The chain carries TRBV30 and TRBJ2-3; 9 nucleotides match TRBD2. Germline CDR1 GTSNPN, CDR2 SVGIG (reference sequence). The CDR3 totals 15 residues. V was clipped by 1 base and J by 4 bases; unmatched bases: 6. The CDR3 nucleotides read TGTGCCTGGAGTGACGGACTAGCGCGTTCAGATACGCAGTATTTT. Translating it yields CAWSDGLARSDTQYF.

This rearrangement joins TRBV3-1 (or the pseudogene TRBV3-2) to TRBJ2-2, with a weak D call TRBD2 (6 bases). Germline V lookup: CDR1 LGHDT, CDR2 YNNKEL (reference sequence). The CDR3 is made up of 19 amino acids. V lost 3 bases to trimming and J lost 1 base, with 21 bases between them. DNA for the CDR3: TGTGCCAGCAGCCAGGTTGTAATGGGGCGGGGCGAGAACACCGGGGAGCTGTTTTTT. Its translation is CASSQVVMGRGENTGELFF.

The genes are TRBV18 and TRBJ2-2; 9 nucleotides line up with TRBD1. J lost 5 bases, V lost 0 bases, and 4 bases had no gene match. This CDR3 spans 16 amino acids. The germline V gene has CDR1 KGHSH and CDR2 LQKENI. The CDR3 DNA is TGTGCCAGCTCACCACCGAACAGGGGGCATACCGGGGAGCTGTTTTTT. Encoded protein: CASSPPNRGHTGELFF.

The chain joins TRBV6-5 to TRBJ2-4, with no clear D. The CDR3 is 13 amino acids. Germline lookup yields CDR1 MNHEY and CDR2 SVGAGI. Trimming left V 6 bases short and J 0 bases short, with 6 bases between. The CDR3 sequence: CASRERAKNIQYF. Written as DNA, the CDR3 is TGTGCCAGCAGGGAGCGAGCCAAAAACATTCAGTACTTC.

The chain recombines TRBV2 with TRBJ2-1, with 11 nucleotides matching TRBD2. CDR3 size: 16 residues. V lost 7 bases, J lost 5 bases, and 10 bases stayed unmatched. Germline V CDR1 and CDR2: SNHLY, FYNNEI. Here the CDR3 DNA reads TGTGCCAGCACCCCGACTAGCGGGGCCCACAACAATGAGCAGTTCTTC. It codes for CASTPTSGAHNNEQFF.

V is TRBV9 and J is TRBJ2-1, with TRBD1 matching 12 bases. The trim removed 3 bases at V and 7 bases at J, leaving 8 bases unmatched. From germline, CDR1 is SGDLS and CDR2 YYNGEE. The length of the CDR3 is 16 residues. CDR3 coding DNA: TGTGCCAGCAGCGCCGTACCGGGACAGGGGGCGAATGAGCAGTTCTTC. It yields the protein CASSAVPGQGANEQFF.

The rearrangement uses TRBV3-1 (or the pseudogene TRBV3-2) and TRBJ1-1; D is undetermined. From germline, CDR1 is LGHDT and CDR2 YNNKEL (reference sequence). CDR3 length: 13 amino acids. V was trimmed by 4 bases and J by 4 bases, leaving 10 bases between them. In nucleotides, the CDR3 is TGTGCCAGCAGCCTTAGAGGTGGCACTGAAGCTTTCTTT. This codes for CASSLRGGTEAFF.

This chain joins TRBV19 and TRBJ1-5, with 10 nucleotides matching TRBD1. Germline V CDR1 and CDR2: LNHDA, SQIVND (reference sequence). The CDR3 totals 16 residues. The trim removed 6 bases at V and 1 base at J, leaving 6 bases unmatched. The CDR3 reads CASSHRTGGSNQPQHF. As DNA, the CDR3 is TGTGCCAGTAGCCATAGGACAGGGGGAAGCAATCAGCCCCAGCATTTT.